This note documents a single T cell receptor (beta chain) sequence. What it binds is unknown. CDR1 and CDR2 from the germline V gene are KGHSH and LQKENI. There are 15 residues in the CDR3. V lost 1 base, J lost 6 bases, and 13 bases lay in between. These data originate in a study of T cells in localized non-small cell lung cancer. Study conclusions and caveats: The study found T cell clonality highest in uninvolved adjacent lung, above tumor. Appearance in adjacent lung was seen for a median 57 of the top 100 tumor clones.

Here immunoSEQ multiplex PCR was the method, and the copy in TCRdb shows in-frame clones only, minus some. The sample lists about 7,300 clones, about 21% occurring once. The clonotype originates from a man aged 35 to 69 with stage III squamous cell lung carcinoma. Sequences were derived from lung tumor tissue, sampled before any cancer treatment. This sequence joins TRBV18 and TRBJ2-4, with D perhaps TRBD1 (5 bases). The CDR3 coding sequence is TGTGCCAGCTCACCACAAGGGGCAGGGTCAAACATTCAGTACTTC. Amino acid sequence: CASSPQGAGSNIQYF. Supplemented by reference TRBV18 and TRBJ2-4, the full variable domain reads NAGVMQNPRHLVRRRGQEARLRCSPMKGHSHVYWYRQLPEEGLKFMVYLQKENIIDESGMPKERFSAEFPKEGPSILRIQQVVRGDSAAYFCASSPQGAGSNIQYFGAGTRLSVL.